Following are 6 T cell receptor beta chains from one sample sequenced in a study of T cells after yellow fever vaccination. Via MiXCR, TCRdb re-called the 5' RACE reads, giving one row per CDR3 protein. Among approximately 550,000 distinct CDR3 sequences listed, roughly 19% were seen once. The source material was PBMCs, sampled 15 days after the yellow fever booster vaccination. Receptors were obtained from a man aged 25-40 years who received the YFV17D yellow fever vaccine.

The rearrangement joins TRBV5-6 to TRBJ2-1; 11 bases agree with TRBD2. The trim removed 4 bases at V and 4 bases at J, leaving 7 bases unmatched. The CDR3 sequence is 16 residues long. Germline-derived CDR1 and CDR2 are SGHDT and YYEEEE. The CDR3 loop is CASSDEGLAEYNEQFF. In DNA, the CDR3 is TGTGCCAGCAGCGATGAGGGACTAGCGGAATACAATGAGCAGTTCTTC.

The chain recombines TRBV6-1 with TRBJ2-7, with 7 bases that match TRBD2. Germline V gene sequence: CDR1 MNHNS, CDR2 SASEGT. The CDR3 runs 16 residues. The V and J ends lost 5 bases and 6 bases, in that order; junction bases with no gene match: 16. This CDR3 reads CASSTYPSGLRGEQYF. As DNA, the CDR3 is TGTGCCAGCAGTACGTACCCTAGCGGCCTGCGGGGCGAGCAGTACTTC.

This clonotype was seen more than once but under ten times. The CDR3 spells CASSSAQGNYEQYF. The CDR3 coding sequence is TGTGCCAGCAGCTCCGCCCAGGGGAACTACGAGCAGTACTTC. This chain joins TRBV7-2 and TRBJ2-7; D possibly corresponds to TRBD1 (6 bases). CDR3 length: 14 residues. Germline assignment: CDR1 SGHTA and CDR2 FQGNSA. V was pared by 4 bases and J by 3 bases, with 13 bases between.

This clonotype has more than one count but fewer than ten. The CDR3 protein is CASNSAAGRTYEQYF. The CDR3, as DNA: TGTGCCAGCAACTCCGCCGCGGGAAGAACCTACGAGCAGTACTTC. This chain uses TRBV7-9 with TRBJ2-7, with TRBD2 as a possible D gene (6 bases). Germline V lookup: CDR1 SEHNR, CDR2 FQNEAQ (reference sequence). V was cut by 7 bases and J by 2 bases, with 18 bases left in between. The CDR3 covers 15 residues.

V is TRBV7-8 and J is TRBJ2-4, with D possibly being TRBD1 (5 bases). The CDR3 length is 15 residues. CDR1 SGHVS and CDR2 FQNEAQ come from the germline V gene. Trimming shortened V by 5 bases and J by 0 bases, and 11 bases separated the two germline ends. The DNA for the CDR3 is TGTGCCAGCAGCGTGGACACCTTAGCCAAAAACATTCAGTACTTC. Its protein product is CASSVDTLAKNIQYF.

The V gene is TRBV4-2, the J gene TRBJ1-6, with D possibly TRBD1 on 5 matching bases. This CDR3 region has 13 residues. Trimming pared 6 bases from V and 3 bases from J, leaving 6 bases between. Germline-derived CDR1 and CDR2 are LGHNA and YNFKEQ. The CDR3 sequence is CASRTDYNSPLHF. DNA for the CDR3: TGTGCCAGCAGGACAGACTATAATTCACCCCTCCACTTT.